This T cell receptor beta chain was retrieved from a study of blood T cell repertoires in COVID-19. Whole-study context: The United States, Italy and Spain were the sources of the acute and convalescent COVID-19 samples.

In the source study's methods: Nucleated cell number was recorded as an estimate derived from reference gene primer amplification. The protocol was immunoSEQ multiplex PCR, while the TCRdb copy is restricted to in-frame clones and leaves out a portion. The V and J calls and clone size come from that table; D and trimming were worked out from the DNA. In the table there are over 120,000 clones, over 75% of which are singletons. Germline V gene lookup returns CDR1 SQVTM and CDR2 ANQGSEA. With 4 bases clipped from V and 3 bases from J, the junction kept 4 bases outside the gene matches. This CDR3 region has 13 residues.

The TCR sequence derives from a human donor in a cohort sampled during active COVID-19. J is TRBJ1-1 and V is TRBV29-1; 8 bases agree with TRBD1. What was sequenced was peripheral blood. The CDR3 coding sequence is TGCAGCGTTGCCCGGACAGGGTACACTGAAGCTTTCTTT. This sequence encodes CSVARTGYTEAFF.